This TCR beta chain was sequenced for a study of T-cell reconstitution after alpha-beta-depleted transplantation in children. The study's findings and limits: Recipient T cells and thymic progenitors that survived were the source of the high TCRbeta diversity seen at day 60 in some patients. Reportedly, only several hundred clones from non-depleted graft cells drove alpha-beta T-cell counts at about two months. After one year, T-cell counts and TCRbeta diversity mostly came from new T cells.

The TCRbeta library incorporated unique molecular identifiers. TCRdb re-called the PCR reads with MiXCR, one entry per CDR3 protein. The sample includes about 190,000 distinct CDR3 sequences, over 8.5% of them seen just once. Many counts were recorded for this clonotype. Its antigen is not identified. Looked up from germline, CDR1 is SQVTM and CDR2 is ANQGSEA. The CDR3 runs 14 residues. Trimming took 0 bases from V and 4 from J, leaving 10 bases between them. The TCR originated in a boy younger than 10 with acute myeloid leukemia, due to receive a stem cell transplant. The chain employs TRBV29-1 and TRBJ2-1; D is uncertain. Material: PBMCs, obtained before TCRalphabeta/CD19-depleted stem cell transplant. The CDR3 is CSVEDEEKYNEQFF. The CDR3 DNA sequence: TGCAGCGTTGAAGATGAAGAGAAGTACAATGAGCAGTTCTTC.